A single T cell receptor beta chain is shown here with its context. Germline V gene data show CDR1 as MNHEY and CDR2 as SMNVEV (reference sequence). Trimming removed 5 bases at V and 5 bases at J, with 18 bases between. The CDR3 is made up of 15 amino acids. The sample is drawn from a study of STAT5B mutations in CD4+ large granular lymphocyte leukemia. Control samples were healthy donors' buffy coats. TCRdb keeps only in-frame clones here, not all; method: immunoSEQ multiplex PCR. The sample carries about 30,000 clones, 87% recorded once. The chain is built from TRBV27 and TRBJ2-5; D tentatively reads TRBD1 or TRBD2 (7 bases each). This clonotype originated in a human donor in good health. Sequenced sample: CD4+ T cells from blood buffy coats. The CDR3 DNA follows: TGTGCCAGCAGTAGACGAAGGGGGCGGGAGGAGACCCAGTACTTC. Amino acid sequence: CASSRRRGREETQYF.